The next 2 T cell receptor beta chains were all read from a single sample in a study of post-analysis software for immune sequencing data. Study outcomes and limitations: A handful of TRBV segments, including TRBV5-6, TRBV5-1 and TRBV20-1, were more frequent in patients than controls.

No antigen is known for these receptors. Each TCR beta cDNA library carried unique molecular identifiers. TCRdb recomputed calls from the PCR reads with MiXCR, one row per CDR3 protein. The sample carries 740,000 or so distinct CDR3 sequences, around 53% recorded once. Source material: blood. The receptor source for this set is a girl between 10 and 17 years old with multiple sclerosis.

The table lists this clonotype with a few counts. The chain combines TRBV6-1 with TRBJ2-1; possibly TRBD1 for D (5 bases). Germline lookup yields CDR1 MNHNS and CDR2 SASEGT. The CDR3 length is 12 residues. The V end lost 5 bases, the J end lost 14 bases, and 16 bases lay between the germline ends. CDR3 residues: CASSFKGLREFF. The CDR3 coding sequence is TGTGCCAGCAGTTTTAAGGGGCTCAGGGAGTTCTTC.

The CDR3 region has the DNA TGTGCCAGCACCCCAAGGAATAGCGGACCCTACGAGCAGTACTTC. Translating it yields CASTPRNSGPYEQYF. The chain carries TRBV7-6 and TRBJ2-1, with D perhaps matching TRBD2 (6 bases). The DNA end lines up better with TRBJ2-7; the J call may be wrong. CDR3 length: 15 residues. Germline CDR1 is SGHVS and CDR2 is FNYEAQ.